These 22 T cell receptor beta chains came from one sample sequenced in a study of blood T cell repertoires in COVID-19. TCRdb's table, derived via immunoSEQ multiplex PCR, lists solely in-frame clones and lacks some. The sample has tens of thousands of clones; roughly three quarters are singletons. Sequenced sample: peripheral blood. These receptors came from a man at least 80 years old with acute or convalescent COVID-19.

The V gene is TRBV30, the J gene TRBJ2-5, with TRBD2 matching over 9 bases. Germline values: CDR1 GTSNPN, CDR2 SVGIG (reference sequence). This CDR3 comprises 13 residues. V lost 5 bases and J lost 5; bases outside the gene matches: 6. The chain's CDR3 is CAWAISGSETQYF. CDR3 nucleotide sequence: TGTGCCTGGGCAATTAGCGGGAGTGAGACCCAGTACTTC.

This chain connects TRBV19 to TRBJ1-5, with D hard to call. The V and J ends lost 7 bases and 1 base respectively, with 14 bases between them. CDR1 LNHDA and CDR2 SQIVND come from the germline V gene (reference sequence). The CDR3 is made up of 15 amino acids. CDR3 residues: CASTTLHSSNQPQHF. The DNA for the CDR3 is TGTGCCAGTACTACCCTCCATAGCAGCAATCAGCCCCAGCATTTT.

The V gene is TRBV25-1, the J gene TRBJ1-1, with 7 bases aligning to TRBD1. This CDR3 has 14 amino acids. The V segment lost 6 bases and the J segment 4 bases; nucleotides outside the gene matches: 8. CDR1 MGHDK and CDR2 SYGVNS come from the germline V gene. CDR3 residues: CASRQQTGPTEAFF. Written as DNA, the CDR3 is TGTGCCAGCAGACAACAGACAGGGCCCACTGAAGCTTTCTTT.

This clone was counted between two and nine times. The gene calls are TRBV18 and TRBJ1-1; TRBD1 aligns across 9 bases. Trimming removed 2 bases from V and 5 bases from J; junction bases left unmatched: 6. Germline V gives CDR1 KGHSH, CDR2 LQKENI. The CDR3 runs 15 residues. CDR3 in DNA: TGTGCCAGCTCACCAGGGACAGGGCGGATAACTGAAGCTTTCTTT. Its protein product is CASSPGTGRITEAFF.

The V call is TRBV19, the J call TRBJ2-2; the D gene is possibly TRBD1 (6 bases). Germline CDR1 and CDR2: LNHDA and SQIVND (reference sequence). Trimming took off 8 bases at V and 0 bases at J, with 13 bases between the two ends. The CDR3 totals 15 residues. The CDR3 sequence: CASQVWTANTGELFF. DNA of the CDR3: TGTGCCAGTCAAGTTTGGACAGCGAACACCGGGGAGCTGTTTTTT.

The sample holds a few counts of this clone. The rearrangement joins TRBV6-5 to TRBJ1-5; 7 positions agree with TRBD1. The ends lost 5 bases at V and 0 bases at J; junction bases unmatched: 4. The V gene's germline CDR1 is MNHEY and CDR2 SVGAGI. The CDR3 consists of 15 residues. CDR3 sequence (DNA): TGTGCCAGCAGTCCATGGGACAGTAGCAATCAGCCCCAGCATTTT. Its protein is CASSPWDSSNQPQHF.

The chain joins TRBV6-5 to TRBJ1-1; 7 nucleotides align to TRBD1. The CDR3 covers 14 residues. Germline CDR1 and CDR2: MNHEY and SVGAGI. V lost 6 bases, J lost 1 base, and 5 bases stayed unmatched. The CDR3 loop is CASRRRDRNTEAFF. Written as DNA, the CDR3 is TGTGCCAGCAGACGGCGGGACAGGAACACTGAAGCTTTCTTT.

The chain recombines TRBV9 with TRBJ2-1; D is undetermined. CDR1 is SGDLS, CDR2 YYNGEE, per germline. The CDR3 is made up of 13 amino acids. Trimming took off 0 bases at V and 6 bases at J, with 7 bases between the two ends. The DNA of the CDR3 is TGTGCCAGCAGCGTAGATCTATCCAATGAGCAGTTCTTC. As protein: CASSVDLSNEQFF.

The genes are TRBV27 and TRBJ2-7; 8 bases are shared with TRBD2. CDR1 is MNHEY, CDR2 SMNVEV, per germline (reference sequence). The CDR3 sequence is 18 residues long. V lost 6 bases to trimming and J lost 3 bases; unmatched junction nucleotides: 19. The CDR3 coding sequence is TGTGCCAGCAGGTTAAGGCCTACCCTCCGGGGGGGTGGCTACGAGCAGTACTTC. Its translation is CASRLRPTLRGGGYEQYF.

This rearrangement joins TRBV18 to TRBJ2-5; D possibly corresponds to TRBD1 (7 bases). The length of the CDR3 is 16 residues. From germline, CDR1 is KGHSH and CDR2 LQKENI. V lost 3 bases, J lost 3 bases, and 17 bases lay in between. Here the CDR3 DNA reads TGTGCCAGCTCACCGGAGGCAGGGGGGCTTAAAGAGACCCAGTACTTC. As protein: CASSPEAGGLKETQYF.

The chain couples TRBV9 to TRBJ1-2; D perhaps matches TRBD1 (6 bases). The V end was cut by 4 bases, the J end by 0 bases, with 19 bases between. The germline V gene encodes CDR1 SGDLS and CDR2 YYNGEE. This CDR3 has 17 amino acids. The CDR3 nucleotides read TGTGCCAGCAGCCCCCAAGATGGACAGTTTACTAACTATGGCTACACCTTC. Translated: CASSPQDGQFTNYGYTF.

The rearrangement joins TRBV19 to TRBJ1-2; TRBD1 matches 7 bases. The CDR3 contains 15 residues. Germline-derived CDR1 and CDR2 are LNHDA and SQIVND (reference sequence). Trimming took 4 bases from V and 2 from J; bases not matched to a gene: 7. The CDR3 nucleotides are TGTGCCAGTAGTACAGGGACAGACCTCAACTATGGCTACACCTTC. Protein: CASSTGTDLNYGYTF. Drawing the rest from reference TRBV19 and TRBJ1-2, the complete variable domain is DGGITQSPKYLFRKEGQNVTLSCEQNLNHDAMYWYRQDPGQGLRLIYYSQIVNDFQKGDIAEGYSVSREKKESFPLTVTSAQKNPTAFYLCASSTGTDLNYGYTFGSGTRLTVV.

The V gene is TRBV19, the J gene TRBJ1-2; TRBD1 aligns across 10 bases. This CDR3 spans 15 amino acids. With 6 bases clipped from V and 4 bases from J, the junction kept 8 bases outside the gene matches. Germline loops: CDR1 LNHDA, CDR2 SQIVND (reference sequence). DNA for the CDR3: TGTGCCAGTAGCCCCAGACAGGGGGCGGGCTATGGCTACACCTTC. Its translation is CASSPRQGAGYGYTF.

To note about this clone: Other DNA sequences within the sample encode an identical CDR3. The chain joins TRBV2 to TRBJ1-6; TRBD1 aligns across 9 bases. The CDR3 loop spans 16 amino acids. From germline, CDR1 is SNHLY and CDR2 FYNNEI. Unmatched junction bases numbered 13, after V lost 6 bases and J lost 10 bases. The CDR3 reads CASSSGGGQGGSPLHF. As DNA, the CDR3 is TGTGCCAGCAGCTCGGGGGGGGGACAGGGTGGGTCACCCCTCCACTTT.

The chain links TRBV7-9 to TRBJ2-5; 16 nucleotides match TRBD2. With 4 bases clipped from V and 0 bases from J, the junction kept 2 bases outside the gene matches. Germline V gene sequence: CDR1 SEHNR, CDR2 FQNEAQ (reference sequence). This CDR3 contains 17 residues. The CDR3 sequence is CASSSGLAGGYQETQYF. In nucleotides, the CDR3 is TGTGCCAGCAGCTCGGGACTAGCGGGGGGGTACCAAGAGACCCAGTACTTC.

The chain couples TRBV5-4 to TRBJ1-6; 11 positions agree with TRBD1. J gave up 6 bases and V 4 bases, and 6 bases lay outside the gene matches. This CDR3 comprises 16 residues. CDR1 and CDR2 (germline): SGHNT, YYREEE (reference sequence). DNA for the CDR3: TGTGCCAGCAGCATCGGACAGGGGGCCGGTAATTCACCCCTCCACTTT. This translates into CASSIGQGAGNSPLHF.

This clone is classed as medium-sized (0.01 to 0.1%). The chain employs TRBV2 and TRBJ1-1, with D unresolved. Germline lookup yields CDR1 SNHLY and CDR2 FYNNEI. Trimming stripped 8 bases from V and 2 bases from J, with 15 bases between. This CDR3 comprises 14 residues. CDR3 amino acids: CASDPKQYNTEAFF. DNA of the CDR3: TGTGCCAGCGACCCGAAACAGTACAACACTGAAGCTTTCTTT. The whole variable domain, remainder taken from reference TRBV2 and TRBJ1-1, is EPEVTQTPSHQVTQMGQEVILRCVPISNHLYFYWYRQILGQKVEFLVSFYNNEISEKSEIFDDQFSVERPDGSNFTLKIRSTKLEDSAMYFCASDPKQYNTEAFFGQGTRLTVV.

This clone has only a few counts. The chain couples TRBV7-6 to TRBJ2-3; D is possibly TRBD2 (7 bases). Trimming cost V 3 bases and J 3 bases, with 10 bases left between them. Germline V lookup: CDR1 SGHVS, CDR2 FNYEAQ. This CDR3 contains 14 residues. CDR3 residues: CASSLGGATDTQYF. The CDR3 coding sequence is TGTGCCAGCAGCTTGGGGGGGGCAACAGATACGCAGTATTTT.

The genes are TRBV7-8 and TRBJ1-6; D is unclear. V shed 0 bases and J shed 7 bases, with 7 bases lying between them. The germline gives CDR1 SGHVS, CDR2 FQNEAQ. This CDR3 has 14 residues. This CDR3 is CASSLAPGNSPLHF. The CDR3 bases are TGTGCCAGCAGCTTAGCGCCCGGGAATTCACCCCTCCACTTT.

This clone has just a few counts. CDR3 DNA: TGCGCCAGCAGTGAAGGGGCGGGAGAAAAACTGTTTTTT. It yields the protein CASSEGAGEKLFF. The chain carries TRBV10-1 and TRBJ1-4; possibly TRBD1 for D (5 bases). V was shortened by 3 bases and J by 8 bases, with 10 bases between the two germline ends. The V gene's germline CDR1 is WNHNN and CDR2 SYGVQD (reference sequence). CDR3 length equals 13 residues.

This clone is a singleton in its sample. This sequence joins TRBV29-1 and TRBJ2-7; TRBD1 aligns across 7 bases. With V trimmed by 8 bases and J by 1 base, 11 bases remained unmatched. Per germline, CDR1 SQVTM and CDR2 ANQGSEA. The CDR3 covers 14 residues. The CDR3 DNA reads TGCAGCTGTAAAGAGGGACAGAATTCCTACGAGCAGTACTTC. Its translation: CSCKEGQNSYEQYF.

V is TRBV9 and J is TRBJ2-2; 10 nucleotides match TRBD2. The CDR3 totals 14 residues. Germline CDR1 and CDR2: SGDLS and YYNGEE. The J segment lost 4 bases and the V segment lost 3 bases, leaving 0 bases of the junction unmatched. The DNA of the CDR3 is TGTGCCAGCAGCGGGACTAGCGGCACCGGGGAGCTGTTTTTT. It specifies CASSGTSGTGELFF.